This T cell receptor (beta chain) was found in a study of glioma-infiltrating T cells. Looked up from germline, CDR1 is SQVTM and CDR2 is ANQGSEA. The V end lost 6 bases, the J end lost 2 bases, and 6 bases lay between the germline ends. CDR3 length: 11 residues. On this clonotype itself: Its cognate antigen is unknown. This clone may be a read error of a much larger clone one base away.

The iRepertoire nested amplicon-rescue multiplex PCR amplified TCR alpha and beta CDR3s from RNA. For one-step reverse transcription and amplification, roughly 95-400 ng of tissue mRNA or PBMC total RNA was used. TCRdb reprocessed the multiplex PCR reads with MiXCR, giving one entry per CDR3 protein. The table includes 90,000 to 100,000 distinct CDR3 sequences, roughly 37% detected once. Study-wide points: Non-neoplastic patients had below-expected tissue-blood divergence, while all gliomas exceeded expectation.

This sequence originates from a human donor with low-grade glioma or glioblastoma, undergoing nonglioma brain surgery, or in good health (not recorded which). The V call is TRBV29-1, the J call TRBJ2-3, with D uncertain. The sequenced material came from glioma tissue, nonneoplastic brain tissue, or PBMCs (not recorded which). CDR3: CSVTNTDTQYF. CDR3 DNA sequence: TGCAGCGTCACTAACACAGATACGCAGTATTTT.